This T cell receptor beta chain stems from a study of blood T cell repertoires in COVID-19. As for the study in general: The origin of the acute and convalescent COVID-19 samples was the United States, Italy and Spain.

Data came from immunoSEQ multiplex PCR; TCRdb stores just in-frame clones and leaves some out. The sample holds just under 45,000 clones, about 88% seen once. In germline, CDR1 is MNHEY, CDR2 SVGAGI. Trimming cost V 8 bases and J 8 bases, with 15 bases left between them. The CDR3 is 12 amino acids. Material: peripheral blood. This receptor was taken from a human donor in a cohort sampled during active COVID-19. The chain is built from TRBV6-5 and TRBJ1-2, with D maybe TRBD1 (6 bases). The chain's CDR3 is CASLQYRDGYTF. Here the CDR3 DNA reads TGTGCCAGCCTTCAATACAGGGACGGCTACACCTTC.